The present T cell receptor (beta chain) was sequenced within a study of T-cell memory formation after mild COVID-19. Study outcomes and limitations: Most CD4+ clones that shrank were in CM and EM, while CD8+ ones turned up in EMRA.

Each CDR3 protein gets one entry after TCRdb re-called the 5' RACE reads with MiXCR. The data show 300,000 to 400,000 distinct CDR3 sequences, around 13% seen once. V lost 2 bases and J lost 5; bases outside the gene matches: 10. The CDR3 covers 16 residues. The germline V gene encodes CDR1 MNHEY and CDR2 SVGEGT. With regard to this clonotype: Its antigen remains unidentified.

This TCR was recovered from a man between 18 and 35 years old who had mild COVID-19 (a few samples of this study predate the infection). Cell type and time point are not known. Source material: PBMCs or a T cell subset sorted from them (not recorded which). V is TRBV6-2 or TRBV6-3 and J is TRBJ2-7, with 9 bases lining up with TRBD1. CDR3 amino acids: CASSYPRDRATHEQYV. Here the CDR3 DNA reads TGTGCCAGCAGTTACCCGAGGGACAGGGCGACGCACGAGCAGTACGTC.